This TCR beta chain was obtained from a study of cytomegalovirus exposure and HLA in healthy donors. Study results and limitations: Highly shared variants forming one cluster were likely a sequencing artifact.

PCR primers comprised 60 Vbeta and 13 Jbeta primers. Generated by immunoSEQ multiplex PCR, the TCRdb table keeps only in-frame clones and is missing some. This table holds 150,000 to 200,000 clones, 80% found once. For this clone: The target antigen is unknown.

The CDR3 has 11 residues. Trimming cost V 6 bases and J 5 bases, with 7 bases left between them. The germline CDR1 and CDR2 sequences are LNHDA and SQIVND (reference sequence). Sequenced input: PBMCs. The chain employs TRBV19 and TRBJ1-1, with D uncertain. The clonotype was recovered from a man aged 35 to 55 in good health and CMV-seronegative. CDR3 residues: CASSTRTEAFF. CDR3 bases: TGTGCCAGTAGCACTCGTACTGAAGCTTTCTTT.